This TCR beta chain was recorded in a study of cytomegalovirus exposure and HLA in healthy donors. Study-wide results and limits: A few V segments could not be told apart, such as TRBV6-2 and TRBV6-3, and were left out. Rarity held for most TCR sequences, but there were some public TCRs that occurred in many donors.

As to this clone: No antigen is known for it.

Researchers ran the PCR with 60 Vbeta and 13 Jbeta primers. Original analysis: Unique TCR beta chains numbered roughly 84 million in a later analysis, with roughly 11 million shared. Sequencing was performed with immunoSEQ multiplex PCR; in TCRdb, only in-frame clones are kept and a portion is missing. V and J calls and clone size are those listed in that table; D and trimming were worked out from the DNA. This table has 150,000 to 200,000 clones, about three quarters appearing once. CDR3 length: 14 residues. Germline V gene lookup returns CDR1 KGHSH and CDR2 LQKENI. V was clipped by 2 bases and J by 6 bases, with 13 bases between them.

The chain recombines TRBV18 with TRBJ1-2, with TRBD1 as a possible D gene (5 bases). This receptor was obtained from a woman in her thirties or forties in good health and CMV-seronegative. Specimen: PBMCs. The CDR3 region is CASSPRQTDDGYTF. The CDR3 coding sequence is TGTGCCAGCTCACCAAGACAGACTGATGATGGCTACACCTTC.